The clone carrying this TCR beta chain appeared once. The sample belongs to a study of blood T cell repertoires in COVID-19. Study overall: The United States, Italy and Spain were the sources of the acute and convalescent COVID-19 samples. The cDNA or gDNA used as material had been derived from T cells, B-cell-depleted T cells, or PBMCs.

CDR3 length: 14 residues. Looked up from germline, CDR1 is SGDLS and CDR2 is YYNGEE. V was clipped by 3 bases and J by 8 bases; unmatched bases: 8. Original analysis: Quantification of nucleated cells was approximated via reference gene primer amplification. Assay used: immunoSEQ multiplex PCR; TCRdb lists only in-frame clones, some missing. The DNA gave D and trimming, while V, J and clone size come from that table. This sample has about 670,000 clones, with approximately 90% found just once. Sequencing was performed on peripheral blood. V usage is TRBV9 and J usage is TRBJ1-1; 9 nucleotides agree with TRBD1. The sequence derives from a woman between 18 and 29 years old with acute or convalescent COVID-19. The CDR3 bases are TGTGCCAGCAGCGCTAGAGGGACAGGGAAAGAAGCTTTCTTT. It codes for CASSARGTGKEAFF. Based on the CDR3 plus reference TRBV9 and TRBJ1-1, the full variable domain is DSGVTQTPKHLITATGQRVTLRCSPRSGDLSVYWYQQSLDQGLQFLIQYYNGEERAKGNILERFSAQQFPDLHSELNLSSLELGDSALYFCASSARGTGKEAFFGQGTRLTVV.